Below are 27 T cell receptor beta chains sequenced from a single sample in a study of CD8+ T cells in alopecia areata. Treatment specified: oral pan-JAK inhibitor, 5-10 mg twice daily. Extracted from the samples, RNA was reverse transcribed into cDNA to serve as the sequencing template. Produced via immunoSEQ multiplex PCR; TCRdb's table is partial and in-frame only. Found here are nearly 95,000 clones, over 70% of them singletons; the top ten hold 17%. Source: CD8+ T cells sorted from blood, taken at approximately week 42, from a patient treated with tofacitinib. The source is a human donor with alopecia areata.

The chain links TRBV2 to TRBJ2-7; maybe TRBD2 (6 bases). Germline CDR1 and CDR2: SNHLY and FYNNEI. The CDR3 covers 13 residues. The V gene lost 3 bases and the J gene lost 3 bases, with 9 bases spanning the gap. The CDR3 DNA sequence: TGTGCCAGCAGTGATGGGGGGAGCTACGAGCAGTACTTC. This translates into CASSDGGSYEQYF.

V gene TRBV10-2 combines with J gene TRBJ2-1, with D unclear. The CDR3 sequence is 15 residues long. Germline values: CDR1 WSHSY, CDR2 SAAADI. Trimming pared 3 bases from V and 6 bases from J, leaving 15 bases between. CDR3 amino acids: CASSDQFEDLNEQFF. The CDR3 bases are TGCGCCAGCAGTGACCAGTTTGAGGACCTCAATGAGCAGTTCTTC.

This chain uses TRBV5-1 with TRBJ2-1; the match to TRBD2 covers 13 bases. Germline V lookup: CDR1 SGHRS, CDR2 YFSETQ. J gave up 9 bases and V 3 bases, and 12 bases lay outside the gene matches. This CDR3 spans 17 amino acids. CDR3: CASSSTLLAGGPGEQFF. In DNA, the CDR3 is TGCGCCAGCAGCTCGACCCTACTAGCGGGGGGGCCGGGTGAGCAGTTCTTC.

The J gene is TRBJ1-5, the V gene TRBV9; D remains unclear. There are 15 residues in the CDR3. Between the trimmed V and J ends, which lost 4 bases and 1 base, there was a span of 12 bases. Germline CDR1 and CDR2: SGDLS and YYNGEE. CDR3 in amino acids: CASSPTGSSNQPQHF. In nucleotides, the CDR3 is TGTGCCAGCAGCCCGACGGGGTCCAGCAATCAGCCCCAGCATTTT.

The rearrangement uses TRBV7-9 and TRBJ1-2, with 8 nucleotides matching TRBD1. The CDR3 length is 13 residues. Trimming cost V 6 bases and J 4 bases; bases outside gene matches: 4. Germline V CDR1 and CDR2: SEHNR, FQNEAQ (reference sequence). The CDR3, as DNA: TGTGCCAGCAGTGGACAGGGTCGCTATGGCTACACCTTC. It yields the protein CASSGQGRYGYTF.

V and J are TRBV9 and TRBJ1-1, with D perhaps matching TRBD1 (6 bases). CDR3 size: 16 residues. CDR1 SGDLS and CDR2 YYNGEE come from the germline V gene. V was shortened by 4 bases and J by 0 bases, with 16 bases between the two germline ends. CDR3 protein: CASSPSYDRLNTEAFF. The DNA for the CDR3 is TGTGCCAGCAGCCCCTCGTATGACAGGCTGAACACTGAAGCTTTCTTT.

This clone was picked up one time. This rearrangement joins TRBV4-3 to TRBJ2-7; perhaps TRBD2 as D (5 bases). Germline V CDR1 and CDR2: LGHNA, YSLEER. The CDR3 length is 14 residues. V was trimmed by 1 base and J by 3 bases, leaving 10 bases between them. The CDR3 coding sequence is TGCGCCAGCAGCCAAGGAGGAGGCAGCTACGAGCAGTACTTC. Protein product: CASSQGGGSYEQYF.

The gene calls are TRBV29-1 and TRBJ1-1; D is uncertain. The CDR3 loop spans 12 amino acids. Germline CDR1 SQVTM, CDR2 ANQGSEA. Trimming took off 6 bases at V and 2 bases at J, with 10 bases between the two ends. In DNA, the CDR3 is TGCAGCGTAAGTGACACCAACACTGAAGCTTTCTTT. Translation: CSVSDTNTEAFF. Drawing the rest from reference TRBV29-1 and TRBJ1-1, the complete variable domain is SAVISQKPSRDICQRGTSLTIQCQVDSQVTMMFWYRQQPGQSLTLIATANQGSEATYESGFVIDKFPISRPNLTFSTLTVSNMSPEDSSIYLCSVSDTNTEAFFGQGTRLTVV.

This chain uses TRBV2 with TRBJ1-6, with D unresolved. Germline V CDR1 and CDR2: SNHLY, FYNNEI. The germline V and J ends were trimmed by 0 bases and 6 bases, with 15 bases remaining between them. This CDR3 has 17 residues. CDR3 residues: CASSEALIRSPNSPLHF. The CDR3 bases are TGTGCCAGCAGTGAAGCTTTAATCAGGTCCCCTAATTCACCCCTCCACTTT.

This chain links TRBV7-9 with TRBJ2-7; D is uncertain. Germline V lookup: CDR1 SEHNR, CDR2 FQNEAQ (reference sequence). The CDR3 extends over 12 amino acids. V was shortened by 1 base and J by 3 bases, with 4 bases between the two germline ends. CDR3 in amino acids: CASSLVSYEQYF. The CDR3 coding sequence is TGTGCCAGCAGCTTAGTCAGCTACGAGCAGTACTTC.

This clone has a handful of counts. The genes are TRBV10-2 and TRBJ2-1; D gene uncertain. From germline, CDR1 is WSHSY and CDR2 SAAADI. The CDR3 covers 14 residues. The V and J ends lost 6 bases and 6 bases respectively, with 15 bases between them. Here the CDR3 DNA reads TGCGCCAGCAGCCCGCAGGCCTCCAGCAATGAGCAGTTCTTC. As protein: CASSPQASSNEQFF.

In this sample, this clone turned up a few times. The chain has TRBV10-3 and TRBJ2-3; D might be TRBD1 or TRBD2, each matching 5 bases. Germline CDR1 is ENHRY and CDR2 is SYGVKD. The V and J ends lost 0 bases and 12 bases respectively, with 10 bases between them. The CDR3 consists of 12 residues. The CDR3 reads CAISESGAHQYF. In DNA form, the CDR3 reads TGTGCCATCAGTGAGTCCGGGGCGCACCAGTATTTT.

This chain uses TRBV29-1 with TRBJ2-1; maybe TRBD2 (5 bases). The CDR3 is 13 residues long. Trimming shortened V by 1 base and J by 5 bases, and 9 bases separated the two germline ends. The germline gives CDR1 SQVTM, CDR2 ANQGSEA. CDR3 sequence: CSVEAGWNNEQFF. Written as DNA, the CDR3 is TGCAGCGTTGAAGCGGGGTGGAACAATGAGCAGTTCTTC.

The chain joins TRBV27 to TRBJ2-6; possibly TRBD1 for D (6 bases). Germline loops: CDR1 MNHEY, CDR2 SMNVEV (reference sequence). This CDR3 is 18 amino acids long. V lost 1 base to trimming and J lost 0 bases, with 13 bases between them. CDR3 sequence (DNA): TGTGCCAGCAGTTTATGGTCGACAGGTTACTCTGGGGCCAACGTCCTGACTTTC. This codes for CASSLWSTGYSGANVLTF. The entire variable domain, with the rest obtained from reference TRBV27 and TRBJ2-6, is as follows: EAQVTQNPRYLITVTGKKLTVTCSQNMNHEYMSWYRQDPGLGLRQIYYSMNVEVTDKGDVPEGYKVSRKEKRNFPLILESPSPNQTSLYFCASSLWSTGYSGANVLTFGAGSRLTVL.

Here the CDR3 reads CASSLGVRETQYF. The CDR3 DNA follows: TGTGCCAGCAGTTTAGGAGTGAGAGAGACCCAGTACTTC. The gene calls are TRBV27 and TRBJ2-5; D is unclear. Germline V CDR1 and CDR2: MNHEY, SMNVEV (reference sequence). This CDR3 is built from 13 residues. V dropped 2 bases and J dropped 4 bases, with 8 bases sitting between them.

This clone was detected only a few times. This chain joins TRBV29-1 and TRBJ2-7, with D possibly matching TRBD2 (5 bases). Germline values: CDR1 SQVTM, CDR2 ANQGSEA. This CDR3 has 15 amino acids. V lost 1 base to trimming and J lost 0 bases, with 13 bases between them. CDR3 region: CSVEGRGLHSYEQYF. DNA for the CDR3: TGCAGCGTTGAAGGGAGAGGGCTTCACTCCTACGAGCAGTACTTC.

J is TRBJ2-7 and V is TRBV30; D perhaps matches TRBD2 (5 bases). V gave up 2 bases and J gave up 5 bases, with 7 bases separating them. The CDR3 loop spans 11 amino acids. The germline V gene encodes CDR1 GTSNPN and CDR2 SVGIG (reference sequence). CDR3 DNA: TGTGCCTGGAGTATCGGGAACGAGCAGTACTTC. Its translation: CAWSIGNEQYF.

The CDR3 sequence is CASSQVEGQSWYGYTF. The CDR3 region has the DNA TGCGCCAGCAGCCAAGTGGAGGGACAGTCGTGGTATGGCTACACCTTC. The chain links TRBV4-3 to TRBJ1-2, with TRBD1 matching 7 bases. With 1 base clipped from V and 5 bases from J, the junction kept 10 bases outside the gene matches. Germline lookup yields CDR1 LGHNA and CDR2 YSLEER. The CDR3 is 16 amino acids.

The chain couples TRBV5-6 to TRBJ1-5; TRBD1 matches at 8 bases. The CDR3 is 15 residues long. Per the germline V gene, CDR1 is SGHDT and CDR2 is YYEEEE. Germline trimming cut 2 bases from V and 5 bases from J; bases unmatched to any gene: 6. In nucleotides, the CDR3 is TGTGCCAGCAGCTTTGGGACAGGAGGGTATCAGCCCCAGCATTTT. Its protein is CASSFGTGGYQPQHF.

The rearrangement joins TRBV29-1 to TRBJ1-1; D call uncertain. The germline CDR1 and CDR2 sequences are SQVTM and ANQGSEA. CDR3 length: 12 amino acids. The V end was cut by 3 bases, the J end by 4 bases, with 9 bases between. CDR3 in DNA: TGCAGCGTTGAGGAAGGGATCACTGAAGCTTTCTTT. Residues: CSVEEGITEAFF.

The chain links TRBV29-1 to TRBJ1-2; D is unresolved. Germline V gene data show CDR1 as SQVTM and CDR2 as ANQGSEA. This CDR3 comprises 13 residues. Trimming stripped 2 bases from V and 8 bases from J, with 15 bases between. The CDR3 nucleotides are TGCAGCGTTGAACTGTGGGAGGGCGAGGGCTACACCTTC. Encoded protein: CSVELWEGEGYTF.

The rearrangement joins TRBV7-9 to TRBJ2-3; D is undetermined. The CDR3 loop spans 11 amino acids. In germline, CDR1 is SEHNR, CDR2 FQNEAQ (reference sequence). The germline V and J ends were trimmed by 6 bases and 3 bases, with 4 bases remaining between them. The DNA of the CDR3 is TGTGCCAGCAGGCGGACAGATACGCAGTATTTT. This gives the protein CASRRTDTQYF.

The chain employs TRBV11-2 and TRBJ2-5; D is unresolved. Germline V gene sequence: CDR1 SGHAT, CDR2 FQNNGV. The CDR3 consists of 14 residues. Trimming shortened V by 1 base and J by 5 bases, and 11 bases separated the two germline ends. The DNA for the CDR3 is TGTGCCAGCAGCTTAGTCGGTAGGCAGGAGACCCAGTACTTC. Translating gives CASSLVGRQETQYF.

The V and J genes are TRBV4-3 and TRBJ2-5, with D possibly matching TRBD2 (5 bases). From germline, CDR1 is LGHNA and CDR2 YSLEER. V was clipped by 0 bases and J by 3 bases, with 11 bases between them. This CDR3 is built from 15 residues. CDR3 nucleotides: TGCGCCAGCAGCCAAGAGGTAGCGATGAAAGAGACCCAGTACTTC. Translating gives CASSQEVAMKETQYF.

The V gene is TRBV19, the J gene TRBJ2-3; 9 bases are shared with TRBD2. This CDR3 has 16 amino acids. The germline V gene encodes CDR1 LNHDA and CDR2 SQIVND (reference sequence). The junction had 9 bases not matched to a gene; V was cut back by 6 bases and J by 2 bases. The CDR3 protein is CASSPKSGGITDTQYF. CDR3 bases: TGTGCCAGTAGCCCAAAGAGCGGGGGGATCACAGATACGCAGTATTTT.

The rearrangement links TRBV19 to TRBJ2-1; D may be TRBD1 or TRBD2 (6 bases each). Trimming took off 6 bases at V and 2 bases at J, with 11 bases between the two ends. The CDR3 covers 14 residues. Germline V gives CDR1 LNHDA, CDR2 SQIVND (reference sequence). The CDR3 sequence: CASSLRGPYNEQFF. The CDR3 bases are TGTGCCAGTAGCCTCCGGGGGCCCTACAATGAGCAGTTCTTC.

V gene TRBV5-6 combines with J gene TRBJ2-3, with TRBD2 matching 10 bases. The CDR3 length is 18 residues. The germline V gene has CDR1 SGHDT and CDR2 YYEEEE. V dropped 0 bases and J dropped 5; count of bases not matched to a gene: 12. CDR3 sequence: CASSLELAGLRKGDTQYF. DNA for the CDR3: TGTGCCAGCAGCTTGGAACTAGCGGGGCTAAGGAAGGGAGATACGCAGTATTTT.